This is a list of T cell receptor beta chains from one sample in a study of monozygotic twins with inflammatory bowel disease. With the 5' RACE reads reprocessed, TCRdb shows one record per CDR3 protein and no DNA. The sample spans around 410,000 distinct CDR3 sequences; the ten largest clones claim 2% to 2.5%. The sequenced sample was blood. The receptors derive from a human donor with ulcerative colitis or Crohn's disease, or a healthy co-twin of an affected twin (not recorded which). The CDR3 runs from the conserved cysteine through the conserved F or W. Each record gives: V gene, J gene, CDR3 protein.

v_call: TRBV28
j_call: TRBJ1-3
cdr3_aa: CASSSLRRNTIYF

v_call: TRBV4-3
j_call: TRBJ2-2
cdr3_aa: CASTSIRGTRNTGELFF

v_call: TRBV6-5
j_call: TRBJ1-6
cdr3_aa: CASSGTTLMPLHF

v_call: TRBV20-1
j_call: TRBJ2-7
cdr3_aa: CSARGMDFILTDEQYF

v_call: TRBV28
j_call: TRBJ1-5
cdr3_aa: CASNSGKGAVSQPQHF

v_call: TRBV28
j_call: TRBJ2-3
cdr3_aa: CASRPIDRGTDTQYF

v_call: TRBV3-1
j_call: TRBJ1-1
cdr3_aa: CASSQAGGRLEAFF

v_call: TRBV12-3/TRBV12-4
j_call: TRBJ1-5
cdr3_aa: CASRKPTGFDQPQHF

v_call: TRBV19
j_call: TRBJ2-1
cdr3_aa: CASDRTGGRPNRFF

v_call: TRBV6-5
j_call: TRBJ2-1
cdr3_aa: CASSLAGAHYNEQFF

v_call: TRBV20-1
j_call: TRBJ2-3
cdr3_aa: CSATDRVTDTQYF

v_call: TRBV5-1
j_call: TRBJ2-2
cdr3_aa: CASSLGASGRNTGELFF

v_call: TRBV20-1
j_call: TRBJ2-3
cdr3_aa: CSATVHTDTQYF

v_call: TRBV20-1
j_call: TRBJ2-7
cdr3_aa: CSAREREGGFYEQYF

v_call: TRBV7-2
j_call: TRBJ1-1
cdr3_aa: CASSREGGISEAFF

v_call: TRBV28
j_call: TRBJ2-7
cdr3_aa: CASSSSPGTTRGEQYF

v_call: TRBV28
j_call: TRBJ1-1
cdr3_aa: CASSLHGRSSATEAFF

v_call: TRBV5-5
j_call: TRBJ2-2
cdr3_aa: CASSLYTANTGELFF

v_call: TRBV5-6
j_call: TRBJ2-3
cdr3_aa: CASSNAPLPSTDTQYF

v_call: TRBV27
j_call: TRBJ1-4
cdr3_aa: CASSLGILGKLFF

v_call: TRBV15
j_call: TRBJ2-2
cdr3_aa: CATSRASGELFF

v_call: TRBV5-5
j_call: TRBJ1-5
cdr3_aa: CASSLLIGNQPQHF

v_call: TRBV5-1
j_call: TRBJ2-1
cdr3_aa: CASSAGTPRGNEQFF

v_call: TRBV7-9
j_call: TRBJ2-7
cdr3_aa: CASSLVSAGDYYEQYF

v_call: TRBV20-1
j_call: TRBJ1-2
cdr3_aa: CSAREIGTNYGYTF

v_call: TRBV7-8
j_call: TRBJ1-2
cdr3_aa: CASSLKGERTNYGYTF

v_call: TRBV20-1
j_call: TRBJ2-7
cdr3_aa: CSAGTSVNSEQYF

v_call: TRBV29-1
j_call: TRBJ2-4
cdr3_aa: CSHNSGAKGIQYF

v_call: TRBV11-2
j_call: TRBJ2-3
cdr3_aa: CASSSTVSTDTQYF

v_call: TRBV7-2
j_call: TRBJ1-3
cdr3_aa: CASSFFEGNTIYF

v_call: TRBV7-2
j_call: TRBJ1-2
cdr3_aa: CASSLRPSGGGGTF

v_call: TRBV4-2
j_call: TRBJ1-1
cdr3_aa: CASSQEGGSSSEAFF

v_call: TRBV5-1
j_call: TRBJ2-3
cdr3_aa: CASSLASFITSTDTQYF

v_call: TRBV6-1
j_call: TRBJ2-5
cdr3_aa: CASSLSAGGRETQYF

v_call: TRBV10-3
j_call: TRBJ2-7
cdr3_aa: CAISDQTGSYEQYF

v_call: TRBV20-1
j_call: TRBJ2-1
cdr3_aa: CSAGRDPYNEQFF

v_call: TRBV13
j_call: TRBJ1-1
cdr3_aa: CASSIPTGLSEAFF

v_call: TRBV7-9
j_call: TRBJ2-7
cdr3_aa: CASSNGGYYEQYF

v_call: TRBV19
j_call: TRBJ2-7
cdr3_aa: CASSTGGRGEQYF

v_call: TRBV12-3/TRBV12-4
j_call: TRBJ1-2
cdr3_aa: CASSPGDIYGYTF

v_call: TRBV4-2
j_call: TRBJ1-5
cdr3_aa: CASSQVQEQQPQHF

v_call: TRBV4-1
j_call: TRBJ2-7
cdr3_aa: CASSQAGQGVGEQYF

v_call: TRBV11-2
j_call: TRBJ2-1
cdr3_aa: CASYMAPSSYNEQFF

v_call: TRBV27
j_call: TRBJ1-2
cdr3_aa: CASSLRSQGFYGYTF

v_call: TRBV6-1
j_call: TRBJ2-1
cdr3_aa: CASSRDSSYNEQFF

v_call: TRBV19
j_call: TRBJ2-1
cdr3_aa: CASSPRGLYNEQFF

v_call: TRBV12-3/TRBV12-4
j_call: TRBJ1-4
cdr3_aa: CASNRGDRANEKLFF

v_call: TRBV6-2/TRBV6-3
j_call: TRBJ1-1
cdr3_aa: CASSDQTGIGTEAFF

v_call: TRBV3-1
j_call: TRBJ1-1
cdr3_aa: CASSPPRQNTEAFF

v_call: TRBV29-1
j_call: TRBJ2-3
cdr3_aa: CSVEDPRDRGTDTQYF

v_call: TRBV20-1
j_call: TRBJ2-7
cdr3_aa: CSARVPSGTYEQYF

v_call: TRBV2
j_call: TRBJ1-5
cdr3_aa: CASSDKRNSNQPQHF

v_call: TRBV20-1
j_call: TRBJ1-1
cdr3_aa: CSAQTRVSNTEAFF

v_call: TRBV27
j_call: TRBJ1-1
cdr3_aa: CASRLGQNTEAFF

v_call: TRBV7-9
j_call: TRBJ2-7
cdr3_aa: CASSLASPYEQYF

v_call: TRBV12-3/TRBV12-4
j_call: TRBJ1-1
cdr3_aa: CASSRGGSMNTEAFF

v_call: TRBV9
j_call: TRBJ2-1
cdr3_aa: CASSVDSGAYNEQFF

v_call: TRBV5-1
j_call: TRBJ2-7
cdr3_aa: CASSPPMTATYEQYF

v_call: TRBV7-2
j_call: TRBJ2-1
cdr3_aa: CASSLVGQGYDGQFF

v_call: TRBV7-2
j_call: TRBJ1-1
cdr3_aa: CASSPWTGGEAFF